These T cell receptor beta chains were read from a single sample in a study of blood T cells in healthy people across ages. One entry per CDR3 protein results from TCRdb running MiXCR on the 5' RACE reads. The sample yields approximately 800,000 distinct CDR3 sequences, about 37% seen once. Sequenced input: blood. The receptors here all came from a man between 18 and 35 years old in good health. The CDR3 runs from the conserved cysteine through the conserved F or W. The D gene is left open where the match is weak. A clone size is listed for some rows: how often the clone was seen (once, few, many), or a class if it is expanded.

CDR3 DNA | CDR3 protein | J gene | D gene | clone size | V gene
TGTGCCAGCAGTCCATTCTTTGCGGGATCACCCCTCCACTTT | CASSPFFAGSPLHF | TRBJ1-6 | . | . | TRBV12-3/TRBV12-4
TGTGCCAGCAGTCCCGGCGGGAGTCATGGCTATGGCTACACCTTC | CASSPGGSHGYGYTF | TRBJ1-2 | . | . | TRBV27
TGTGCCAGCAGTTTTCTCGGGGGGAGCTACAATGAGCAGTTCTTC | CASSFLGGSYNEQFF | TRBJ2-1 | TRBD2 | many | TRBV27
TGTGCCAGCAGCTCGAGGACTGAGCAGTACTTC | CASSSRTEQYF | TRBJ2-5 | . | . | TRBV7-8
TGCAGTGCTAGACCGGGAGGGCAGACTGAAGCTTTCTTT | CSARPGGQTEAFF | TRBJ1-1 | . | . | TRBV20-1
TGTGCCTGGAGTCAGAGCAATCAGCCCCAGCATTTT | CAWSQSNQPQHF | TRBJ1-5 | . | . | TRBV30
TGTGCCAGCAGCGCGGACATTAGCAATCAGCCCCAGCATTTT | CASSADISNQPQHF | TRBJ1-5 | . | few | TRBV7-9
TGTGCCAGTAGTCCATATTTCACCGATTCCGAGCAGTACTTC | CASSPYFTDSEQYF | TRBJ2-7 | . | . | TRBV19
TGTGCCACCATGGTATACTTGACAGGGGGTAACACCGGGGAGCTGTTTTTT | CATMVYLTGGNTGELFF | TRBJ2-2 | TRBD1 | few | TRBV12-3/TRBV12-4
TGTGCCAGCAGCCCGGACAGGGAAAACATTCAGTACTTC | CASSPDRENIQYF | TRBJ2-4 | TRBD1 | . | TRBV7-9
TGCGCCAGCAGCTGGGACGGGGTTTCTGGGGCCAACGTCCTGACTTTC | CASSWDGVSGANVLTF | TRBJ2-6 | . | many | TRBV5-1
TGCGCCAGCAGCTGGGTCTCGAACACTGAAGCTTTCTTT | CASSWVSNTEAFF | TRBJ1-1 | . | few | TRBV5-1
TGTGCCTGGAGTGATTTGGCGGGGACGCAAGAGACCCAGTACTTC | CAWSDLAGTQETQYF | TRBJ2-5 | . | . | TRBV30
TGCAGTGCTAGCGGGGGGGCCGCGAATGAGCAGTTCTTC | CSASGGAANEQFF | TRBJ2-1 | TRBD2 | . | TRBV20-1
TGTGCCAGCAGTGGCATTGACAGGGGGCCTTACGAGCAGTACTTC | CASSGIDRGPYEQYF | TRBJ2-7 | TRBD1 | many | TRBV6-6
TGCGCCAGCAGCTTGAGGGACCCGCCGGGGGCTTTCTTT | CASSLRDPPGAFF | TRBJ1-1 | . | few | TRBV5-1
TGTGCCAGCAGTTTAGCAACTAGCGGGGGAAGTTCCTACGAGCAGTACTTC | CASSLATSGGSSYEQYF | TRBJ2-7 | TRBD2 | . | TRBV12-3/TRBV12-4
TGTGCCAGCAGCCACCAAGGGCCGGGAGATGCGCAGTATTTT | CASSHQGPGDAQYF | TRBJ2-3 | . | . | TRBV7-9
TGTGCCAGCGCGCAGGGGGACTATGGCTACACCTTC | CASAQGDYGYTF | TRBJ1-2 | TRBD1 | few | TRBV18
TGCGCCAGCAGCCAAGAGGTTTGGGGCCTGAGCACAGATACGCAGTATTTT | CASSQEVWGLSTDTQYF | TRBJ2-3 | . | . | TRBV4-3
TGCAGTGCTAGGTGGGGGACCAGAGAGACCCAGTACTTC | CSARWGTRETQYF | TRBJ2-5 | . | . | TRBV20-1
TGTGCCAGCAGCTCAAGAAGCCTAAGGACGGGGCCTGTCGCCAAAAACATTCAGTACTTC | CASSSRSLRTGPVAKNIQYF | TRBJ2-4 | . | . | TRBV13
TGTGCCAGCAGTGTCCCTGGACTAAACATTCAGTACTTC | CASSVPGLNIQYF | TRBJ2-4 | . | . | TRBV12-3/TRBV12-4
TGCAGTGCTAATCCCCTCCGGGCTCAGCCCCTCCACTTT | CSANPLRAQPLHF | TRBJ1-6 | . | . | TRBV20-1
TGTGCAGTCAGTTTAGCAGGGCACTCCTACGAGCAGTACTTC | CAVSLAGHSYEQYF | TRBJ2-7 | . | many | TRBV12-3/TRBV12-4
TGTGCCAGCAGCCTGGGACAGGCCGTGGACACCGGGGAGCTGTTTTTT | CASSLGQAVDTGELFF | TRBJ2-2 | TRBD1 | . | TRBV12-3/TRBV12-4
TGTGCCAGCAGTTACGAGGTCAGCAATCAGCCCCAGCATTTT | CASSYEVSNQPQHF | TRBJ1-5 | . | . | TRBV6-2/TRBV6-3
TGCGCCAGCAGCCCGACAGGGGAATTTTCCTCCTACAATGAGCAGTTCTTC | CASSPTGEFSSYNEQFF | TRBJ2-1 | TRBD1 | many | TRBV5-1
TGTGCCAGCAGCCAAGATCTGATACGGGGCCAGGATGGCGAGCAGTTCTTC | CASSQDLIRGQDGEQFF | TRBJ2-1 | . | . | TRBV4-2
TGTGCCAGCAGTTTCTCGACAGGGGCCCCATACAATGAGCAGTACTTC | CASSFSTGAPYNEQYF | TRBJ2-7 | TRBD1 | . | TRBV27
TGCAGTGCAGACGAAATCAGGGATAGCGGGTCCTACAATGAGCAGTTCTTC | CSADEIRDSGSYNEQFF | TRBJ2-1 | TRBD2 | many | TRBV20-1
TGTGCCAGCAGTGAATATCGGGATCTCACAGATACGCAGTATTTT | CASSEYRDLTDTQYF | TRBJ2-3 | . | few | TRBV25-1
TGTGCCAGCAGCCCAGGACAGGGGGCGAACACCAACTATGGCTACACCTTC | CASSPGQGANTNYGYTF | TRBJ1-2 | TRBD1 | few | TRBV7-9
TGTGCCATCGGATTGACAGGGGGCAATCAGCCCCAGCATTTT | CAIGLTGGNQPQHF | TRBJ1-5 | TRBD1 | few | TRBV10-3
TGTGCCAGCATTTTAGGGGGCAGTTATGGCTACACCTTC | CASILGGSYGYTF | TRBJ1-2 | TRBD1 | . | TRBV27
TGTGCCAGCAGCTTAGGGGTGGGGACAGCTAGCTCCTACAATGAGCAGTACTTC | CASSLGVGTASSYNEQYF | TRBJ2-7 | TRBD1 | . | TRBV11-2
TGTGCCAGCAGTACTATAGGGGGCCCCTACAATGAGCAGTACTTC | CASSTIGGPYNEQYF | TRBJ2-4 | TRBD1 | . | TRBV7-2
TGTGCCAGCAGCTTGGCCGTAGGGGAACACACCTTC | CASSLAVGEHTF | TRBJ1-2 | . | many | TRBV5-5
TGTGCCACCAGCGGGGACAGGGGAGGAAATTCACCCCTCCACTTT | CATSGDRGGNSPLHF | TRBJ1-6 | TRBD1 | few | TRBV15
TGTGCCAGCAGTTTAGAGGGGACAGGGTTTGCCGGGGAGCTGTTTTTT | CASSLEGTGFAGELFF | TRBJ2-2 | TRBD1 | . | TRBV12-3/TRBV12-4
TGCAGCGTTGAAGGTTACAGCGGGGGGTCTCACTCCTACAATGAGCAGTTCTTC | CSVEGYSGGSHSYNEQFF | TRBJ2-1 | TRBD2 | few | TRBV29-1
TGTGCCAGCAGTTTGAAACAGGGCAATGAGCAGTTCTTC | CASSLKQGNEQFF | TRBJ2-1 | . | . | TRBV27
TGTGCCACCAGTGATGACCCGACAGGGAGCACAGATACGCAGTATTTT | CATSDDPTGSTDTQYF | TRBJ2-3 | TRBD1 | few | TRBV24-1
TGCGCCAGCGGGACCGGCGGCCTCTCCTACGAGCAGTACTTC | CASGTGGLSYEQYF | TRBJ2-7 | . | . | TRBV5-1
TGTGCCAGCAGCTCAACAGAGAGCTCCTACAATGAGCAGTTCTTC | CASSSTESSYNEQFF | TRBJ2-1 | . | many | TRBV12-3/TRBV12-4
TGTGCCAGCAGCGAAGACACAACACCTGCTAACTATGGCTACACCTTC | CASSEDTTPANYGYTF | TRBJ1-2 | . | few | TRBV7-2
TGTGCCAGCAGCCAATATATGGGGACAGGCTACGAGCAGTACTTC | CASSQYMGTGYEQYF | TRBJ2-7 | TRBD1 | many | TRBV3-1
TGTGCCAGCAGCCCGCGTCTTGGCCGTAATGAGCAGTTCTTC | CASSPRLGRNEQFF | TRBJ2-1 | . | . | TRBV7-9
TGTGCCAGCAGTTCTACCAGAAACACCATATATTTT | CASSSTRNTIYF | TRBJ1-3 | . | once | TRBV6-6